This T cell receptor (beta chain) derives from a study of T cell repertoires in cytomegalovirus infection. Overall study: Indications came from public TCR beta signatures; they pointed to CMV infection and to a matching HLA type.

Trimming pared 6 bases from V and 7 bases from J, leaving 16 bases between. The CDR3 totals 14 residues. Germline assignment: CDR1 MNHEY and CDR2 SVGAGI. TCRdb independently ran MiXCR on the reads; one entry per CDR3 protein. The table lists approximately 630,000 distinct CDR3 sequences, roughly 26% of them singletons. This clonotype was found many times. The specimen was CD8+ T cells from PBMCs. This sequence originates from a human donor in good health (CMV status not recorded). Some clones in this sample may be carry-over from other donors' samples. V is TRBV6-5 and J is TRBJ2-1; a weak D match, TRBD2 (7 bases). The CDR3 bases are TGTGCCAGCAGCTGGGGGGGCAGAGGGAATGAGCAGTTCTTC. Translation: CASSWGGRGNEQFF.